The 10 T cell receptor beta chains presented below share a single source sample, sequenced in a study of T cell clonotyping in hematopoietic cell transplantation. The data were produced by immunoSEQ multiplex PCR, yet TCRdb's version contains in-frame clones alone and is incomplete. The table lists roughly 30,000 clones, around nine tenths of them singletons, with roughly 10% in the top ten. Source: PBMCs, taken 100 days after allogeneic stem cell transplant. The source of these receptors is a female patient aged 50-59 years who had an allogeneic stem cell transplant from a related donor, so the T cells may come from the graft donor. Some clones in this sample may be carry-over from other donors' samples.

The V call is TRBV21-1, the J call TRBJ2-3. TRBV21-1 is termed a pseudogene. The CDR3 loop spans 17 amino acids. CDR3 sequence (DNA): TGTGCCAGCAGCAAAGCTGACAGGGAGGGGGGTGAGGATACGCAGTATTTT. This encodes CASSKADREGGEDTQYF.

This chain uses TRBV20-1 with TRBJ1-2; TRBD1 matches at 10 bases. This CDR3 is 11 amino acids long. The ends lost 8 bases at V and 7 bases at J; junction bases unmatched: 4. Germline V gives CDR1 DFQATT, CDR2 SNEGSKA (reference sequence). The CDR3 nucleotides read TGCAGTCAGACAGGGGGCGGTGGCTACACCTTC. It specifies CSQTGGGGYTF.

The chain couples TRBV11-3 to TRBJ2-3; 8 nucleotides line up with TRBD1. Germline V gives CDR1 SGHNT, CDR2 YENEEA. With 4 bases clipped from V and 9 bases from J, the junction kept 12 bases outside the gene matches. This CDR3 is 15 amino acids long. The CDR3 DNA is TGTGCCAGCAGCTCCCGCCAGACAGGGGAAAGGACGCAGTATTTT. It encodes CASSSRQTGERTQYF.

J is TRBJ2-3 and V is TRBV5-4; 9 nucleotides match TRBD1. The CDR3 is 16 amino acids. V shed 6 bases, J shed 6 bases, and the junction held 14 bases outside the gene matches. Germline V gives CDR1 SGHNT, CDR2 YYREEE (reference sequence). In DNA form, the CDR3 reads TGTGCCAGCACCCGCTCCGGGACAGGGTTATTGGATACGCAGTATTTT. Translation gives CASTRSGTGLLDTQYF.

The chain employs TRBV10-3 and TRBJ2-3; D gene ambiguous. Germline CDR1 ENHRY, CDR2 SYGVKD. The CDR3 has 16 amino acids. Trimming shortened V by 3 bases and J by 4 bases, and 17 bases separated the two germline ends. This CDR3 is CAISEKGAPSADTQYF. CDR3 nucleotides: TGTGCCATCAGTGAAAAAGGTGCACCCAGCGCAGATACGCAGTATTTT.

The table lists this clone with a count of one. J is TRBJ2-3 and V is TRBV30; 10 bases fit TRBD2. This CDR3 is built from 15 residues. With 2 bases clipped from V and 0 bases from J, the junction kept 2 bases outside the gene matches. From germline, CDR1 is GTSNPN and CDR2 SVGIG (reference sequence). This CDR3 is CAWSKGLASTDTQYF. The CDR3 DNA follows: TGTGCCTGGAGTAAGGGACTAGCGAGCACAGATACGCAGTATTTT.

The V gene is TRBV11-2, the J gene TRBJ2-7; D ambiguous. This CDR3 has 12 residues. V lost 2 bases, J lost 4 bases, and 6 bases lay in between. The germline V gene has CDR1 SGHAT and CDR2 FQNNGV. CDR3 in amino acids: CASSLLLYEQYF. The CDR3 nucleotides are TGTGCCAGCAGCTTATTGCTATACGAGCAGTACTTC.

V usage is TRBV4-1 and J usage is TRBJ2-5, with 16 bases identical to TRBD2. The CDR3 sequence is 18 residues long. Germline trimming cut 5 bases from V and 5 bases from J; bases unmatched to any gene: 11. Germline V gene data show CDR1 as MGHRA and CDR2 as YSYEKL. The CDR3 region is CASSTTGTSGGAGETQYF. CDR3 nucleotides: TGCGCCAGCAGCACAACCGGGACTAGCGGGGGGGCTGGGGAGACCCAGTACTTC.

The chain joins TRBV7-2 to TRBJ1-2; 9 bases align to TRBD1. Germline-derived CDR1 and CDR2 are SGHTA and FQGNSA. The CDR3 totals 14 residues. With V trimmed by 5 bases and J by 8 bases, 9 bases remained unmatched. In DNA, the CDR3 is TGTGCCAGCAGCCAAACAGGGGGCAGGGTGGGCTACACCTTC. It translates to CASSQTGGRVGYTF. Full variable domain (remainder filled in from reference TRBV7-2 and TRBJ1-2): GAGVSQSPSNKVTEKGKDVELRCDPISGHTALYWYRQSLGQGLEFLIYFQGNSAPDKSGLPSDRFSAERTGGSVSTLTIQRTQQEDSAVYLCASSQTGGRVGYTFGSGTRLTVV.

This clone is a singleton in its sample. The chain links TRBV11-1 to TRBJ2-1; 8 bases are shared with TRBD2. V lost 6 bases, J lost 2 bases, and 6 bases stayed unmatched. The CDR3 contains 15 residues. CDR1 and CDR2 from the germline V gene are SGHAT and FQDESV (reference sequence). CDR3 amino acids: CASSTISGAYNEQFF. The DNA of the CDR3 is TGTGCCAGCAGTACTATTAGCGGGGCCTACAATGAGCAGTTCTTC.